The clone carrying this TCR beta chain was seen just once. Its antigen is unknown. This specimen comes from a study of graft-versus-host responses after intestinal transplantation. Study summary: Grafts were multivisceral, liver-intestinal, or isolated intestinal. Once they had received anti-thymocyte globulin induction, all recipients took tacrolimus and steroids for about three years. Study-wide results and limits: Among recipient marrow samples, GvH clones were found; some appeared first in ileum or blood. Researchers found peak circulating GvH clone levels linked to early post-transplant HvG declines.

Germline CDR1 is SGDLS and CDR2 is YYNGEE. The CDR3 is 16 residues long. With 1 base clipped from V and 3 bases from J, the junction kept 6 bases outside the gene matches. The assay was immunoSEQ multiplex PCR, and TCRdb's table has in-frame clones only and misses some. The table includes about 40,000 clones, 80% to 95% detected once. The sample was PBMCs, taken almost 750 days after intestinal transplantation. The chain recombines TRBV9 with TRBJ2-2; TRBD2 matches at 7 bases. The receptor was isolated from a human patient who received an intestinal transplant, so some T cells may come from the graft donor. CDR3 DNA sequence: TGTGCCAGCAGCGTATATGCGGGGGAATACACCGGGGAGCTGTTTTTT. This codes for CASSVYAGEYTGELFF. Together with reference TRBV9 and TRBJ2-2, the CDR3 gives the full variable domain: DSGVTQTPKHLITATGQRVTLRCSPRSGDLSVYWYQQSLDQGLQFLIQYYNGEERAKGNILERFSAQQFPDLHSELNLSSLELGDSALYFCASSVYAGEYTGELFFGEGSRLTVL.